The rows below give T cell receptor beta chains drawn from one sample of a study of blood T cells in healthy people across ages. TCRdb reprocessed the 5' RACE reads via MiXCR and lists one record per CDR3 protein. The sample holds fewer than 1 million distinct CDR3 sequences, under 45% seen once. Sequenced input: blood. The receptors derive from a man in his sixties in good health. Each CDR3 is given with its conserved first and last residue. The D gene is left open where the match is weak. Not all rows give a size; the values are once, few, many and, for expanded clones, a class.

V,size,J,D,DNA,CDR3
TRBV5-1,few,TRBJ1-4,NA,TGCGCCAGCAGCTACGGGACGGCGGCAGAAAATGAAAAACTGTTTTTT,CASSYGTAAENEKLFF
TRBV10-3,many,TRBJ2-5,TRBD2,TGTGCCATCAGTGACACTAGCGGCAAAGAGACCCAGTACTTC,CAISDTSGKETQYF
TRBV6-6,few,TRBJ2-7,NA,TGTGCCAGCAGTTTGACTCGTGCTTCCTACGAGCAGTACTTC,CASSLTRASYEQYF
TRBV30,NA,TRBJ2-7,TRBD2,TGTGCCTGGAGTGTACTGGTCGGGGGGGAGGGCGAGCAGTACTTC,CAWSVLVGGEGEQYF
TRBV7-6,many,TRBJ2-7,NA,TGTGCCAGCAGCTTAGGGGGGTTCTCCTACGAGCAGTACTTC,CASSLGGFSYEQYF
TRBV18,NA,TRBJ2-5,NA,TGTGCCAGCTCACCAACACTACAAGAGACCCAGTACTTC,CASSPTLQETQYF
TRBV28,NA,TRBJ1-6,NA,TGTGCCAGCAGTTTGGGGGTAACTGGGTCACCCCTCCACTTT,CASSLGVTGSPLHF
TRBV6-5,NA,TRBJ2-2,TRBD1,TGTGCCAGCAGTTACCTGACAGGGGGGAACACCGGGGAGCTGTTTTTT,CASSYLTGGNTGELFF
TRBV7-6,few,TRBJ1-2,NA,TGTGCCAGCAGCCCAAGTCCTGGGGGATATGGCTACACCTTC,CASSPSPGGYGYTF
TRBV7-9,NA,TRBJ2-3,NA,TGTGCCAGCAGCTTGCGTGGTGTCGCAGATACGCAGTATTTT,CASSLRGVADTQYF
TRBV20-1,NA,TRBJ2-7,NA,TGCAGTACTAGAGCCCTGGGGGGAAGGTACGAGCAGTACTTC,CSTRALGGRYEQYF
TRBV20-1,few,TRBJ1-2,TRBD1,TGCAGTGCTAGAGATTGGGGCCGGGACAGGGGCTATGGCTACACCTTC,CSARDWGRDRGYGYTF
TRBV13,NA,TRBJ2-5,NA,TGTGCCAGCAGCTTAGGCGAGACTCTAGAGGCACTTTACAATGAGCAGTACTTC,CASSLGETLEALYNEQYF
TRBV20-1,NA,TRBJ1-4,NA,TGCAGTGCTCTTAGCATGCCGGGACCCGCACTGTTTTTT,CSALSMPGPALFF
TRBV7-9,NA,TRBJ2-7,TRBD1,TGTGCCAGCAGCAACCCGGACAGGGCGGTTTACGAGCAGTACTTC,CASSNPDRAVYEQYF
TRBV13,NA,TRBJ2-4,NA,TGTGCCAGCTCGAGGGGGAACATTCAGTACTTC,CASSRGNIQYF
TRBV6-5,NA,TRBJ2-7,NA,TGTGCCAGCAGTTATCAGGGGAGGTACGAGCAGTACTTC,CASSYQGRYEQYF
TRBV27,few,TRBJ2-1,TRBD1,TGTGCCAGCAGTAAGGGACAGGGGGGCCCCAATGAGCAGTTCTTC,CASSKGQGGPNEQFF
TRBV29-1,many,TRBJ2-3,NA,TGCAGCGTTGGGGTCACTAGCACAGATACGCAGTATTTT,CSVGVTSTDTQYF
TRBV4-1,few,TRBJ2-3,TRBD2,TGCGCCAGCAGCCAAGAGAAGGCTAGCGGGAGCACAGATACGCAGTATTTT,CASSQEKASGSTDTQYF